The source of this T cell receptor beta chain is a study of identical twins (dated by TCRdb to 2016 to 2017). In terms of the full investigation: TCR alpha and beta repertoires from monozygotic twins, unrelated adults of various ages and cord blood were deep-sequenced to test whether fetal clonotypes persist. To rule out contamination, the twin experiments were replicated at different times with different library preparation protocols.

In the case of this clonotype: The antigen it recognizes is unknown. No clone much larger than this one lies a single base away; base qualities are absent.

The paper as a whole reports these results and caveats: Because the same donors could not be followed over many years, the conclusions depended on cross-sectional statistical analysis. Zero-insertion analyses could be partly confounded by invariant T cells such as MAIT and iNKT, although diverse VJ usage argued against such confounding for most clonotypes. Recombination models systematically underestimated out-of-frame TCR alpha sharing in monozygotic twins but agreed with sharing between unrelated individuals. Excess twin sharing in beta out-of-frame sequences was weaker because fewer shared sequences lowered the signal-to-noise ratio. Compared with coincidental sharing between unrelated individuals, an excess of low generation-probability sequences was observed among out-of-frame TCR alpha sequences shared between twins. Fewer insertions were carried by abundant cord blood beta clonotypes; a weaker similar trend was observed in young adult naive repertoires, while no such trend was observed in memory repertoires.

Every donor was a healthy Caucasian. Three pairs of female monozygotic twins, all aged about 18 to 29 years, were included in the twin cohort. The RNA used for TCR libraries was isolated from peripheral blood mononuclear cells. Libraries were made using 5' RACE. Sequencing used an Illumina HiSeq 2000. Template switching introduced a universal primer binding site; the final cDNA contained a unique molecular identifier, enabling accurate counting of TCR cDNA molecules. First-strand cDNA for TCR alpha and beta chains was synthesized from specific primers in the conserved constant-segment region. To control for contamination, every cDNA library was double barcoded, receiving both a SMART-Mk sample barcode and Illumina barcodes. Two successive PCR steps introduced TruSeq adapter sequences along with Illumina sample barcodes. Sequencing of the TCR alpha and beta cDNA libraries was done on the Illumina HiSeq platform using custom primers. In the original analysis: MiGEC processed the raw reads to extract unique molecular identifiers, while MiXCR was used to determine the CDR3 positions. Recombination models were inferred per individual with the repgenHMM and IGoR tools using an EM algorithm. The tcR package in R was used for shared clonotype analysis, with sharing normalized by the product of cloneset sizes. To study raw recombination free of thymic and clonal selection effects, out-of-frame nonproductive sequences were analyzed. TCRdb applied fastp at Q25 and MiXCR to the public reads, then kept only in-frame beta chains. Entries are consolidated by CDR3 protein sequence, retaining the most common genes and DNA. It is TCRdb's table, rather than the study itself, that gives the V and J calls and clone size. The sample includes 650,000 to 750,000 distinct CDR3 sequences, with 21% observed a single time. About 4.3% of the sample goes to the ten largest clones.

These data were also filed under a second study, of T cells expressing NK-cell markers. As the second study states: In sorted CD3+CD56+NKG2C+, CD3+CD56+NKG2C- and CD3+CD56-NKG2C+ T-cell subsets from 7 to 9 donors, TCR beta-chain repertoires were profiled. Among the eight sequenced donors, only one was HCMV-seronegative, while the other seven were HCMV-seropositive. In several experiments an anti-gammadeltaTCR antibody was added to restrict sorting to alphabetaTCR-expressing T cells. For about 6 donors, the dominant CD3+CD56+NKG2C+ clonotypes were among the top 10 CD8+ clonotypes and accounted for roughly 1.0-7.5% of CD8+ T cells. Those dominant clonotypes were again the most abundant among CD3+CD56-NKG2C+ cells in four donors, at roughly 28.3-60.1%. It remained unclear whether the expanded NKG2C-expressing T cell clones were specific for HCMV antigens. The study sequenced eight donors, all healthy volunteers chosen at random: three men and five women. A commercial ELISA kit detecting HCMV-specific IgG in serum was used to determine HCMV serostatus. For about six donors, bulk peripheral blood T-cell repertoires were also sequenced from unsorted PBMC. Reads were demultiplexed and grouped by UMI with MIGEC, and clonotypes were assembled and quantified with MiTCR. Only TCR cDNA sequences supported by at least two reads were kept to exclude erroneous sequences. Downstream repertoire analysis used the tcR package, and clonotypes were matched across fractions by CDR3 nucleotide sequence plus V segment. VDJmatch was used to annotate antigen specificity against VDJdb, with one amino acid substitution allowed in CDR3.

Material: PBMCs. The origin of this receptor is a woman between 18 and 29 years old in good health.

CDR3 protein: CASSFGLAGLYNEQFF. The sequenced DNA is TGTGCCAGCAGCTTCGGACTAGCGGGACTCTACAATGAGCAGTTCTTC. The chain couples TRBV7-9 to TRBJ2-1; 12 of the junction bases match TRBD2. After removal of 3 bases from V and 3 bases from J, the junction retains 3 bases not matched to a gene. The germline V gene (reference sequence) gives CDR1 as SEHNR and CDR2 as FQNEAQ. From the cysteine up to the phenylalanine, the CDR3 has a length of 16 residues. CDR3 DNA only is kept here, 48 bases in frame from base 1.